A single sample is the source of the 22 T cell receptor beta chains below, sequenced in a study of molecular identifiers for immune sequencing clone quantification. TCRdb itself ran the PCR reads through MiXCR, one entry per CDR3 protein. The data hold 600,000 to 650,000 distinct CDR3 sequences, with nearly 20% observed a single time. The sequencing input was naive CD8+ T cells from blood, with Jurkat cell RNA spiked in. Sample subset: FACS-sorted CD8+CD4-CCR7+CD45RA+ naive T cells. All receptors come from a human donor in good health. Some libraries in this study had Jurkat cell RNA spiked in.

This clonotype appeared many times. The CDR3 sequence: CASSPSPGEPQHF. The CDR3 nucleotides read TGTGCCAGCAGCCCCAGCCCAGGGGAGCCCCAGCATTTT. J is TRBJ1-5 and V is TRBV7-9, with D tentatively TRBD1 (6 bases). Germline lookup yields CDR1 SEHNR and CDR2 FQNEAQ (reference sequence). The CDR3 extends over 13 amino acids. With 5 bases removed from V and 8 bases from J, the gap between germline ends came to 13 bases.

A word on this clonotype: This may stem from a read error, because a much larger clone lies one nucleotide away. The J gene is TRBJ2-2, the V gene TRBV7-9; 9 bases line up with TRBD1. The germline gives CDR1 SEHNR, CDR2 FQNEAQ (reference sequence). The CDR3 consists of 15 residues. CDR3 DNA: TGTGCCAACAGCCGTGACAGGGGGTCCACCGGGGAGCTGTTTTTT. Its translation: CANSRDRGSTGELFF.

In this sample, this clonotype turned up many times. The CDR3 DNA reads as TGTGCCAGTAGTATCGGACAGTCTGGGGCCAACGTCCTGACTTTC. Amino acids: CASSIGQSGANVLTF. The chain carries TRBV19 and TRBJ2-6; perhaps TRBD1 as D (6 bases). Trimming removed 3 bases from V and 1 base from J, with 7 bases in between. The V gene's germline CDR1 is LNHDA and CDR2 SQIVND (reference sequence). The length of the CDR3 is 15 residues.

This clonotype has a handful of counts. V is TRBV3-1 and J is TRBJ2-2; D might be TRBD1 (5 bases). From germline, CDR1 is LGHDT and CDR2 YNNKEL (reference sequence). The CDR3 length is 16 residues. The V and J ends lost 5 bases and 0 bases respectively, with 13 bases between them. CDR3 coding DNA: TGTGCCAGCAGCAGGGGTGTAGGCACGAACACCGGGGAGCTGTTTTTT. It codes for CASSRGVGTNTGELFF.

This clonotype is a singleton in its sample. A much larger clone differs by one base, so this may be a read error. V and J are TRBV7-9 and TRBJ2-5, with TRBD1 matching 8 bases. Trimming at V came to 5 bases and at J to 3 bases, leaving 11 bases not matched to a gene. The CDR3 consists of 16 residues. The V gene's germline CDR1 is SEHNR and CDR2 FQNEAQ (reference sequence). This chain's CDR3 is CASSMVQGATKETQYF. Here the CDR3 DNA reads TGTGCCAGCAGCATGGTCCAGGGGGCGACCAAAGAGACCCAGTACTTC.

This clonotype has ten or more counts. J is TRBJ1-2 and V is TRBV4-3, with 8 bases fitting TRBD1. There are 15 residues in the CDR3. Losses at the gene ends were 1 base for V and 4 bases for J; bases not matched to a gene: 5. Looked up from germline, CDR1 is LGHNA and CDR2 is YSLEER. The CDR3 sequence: CASSQGTGWAYGYTF. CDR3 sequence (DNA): TGCGCCAGCAGCCAAGGGACAGGGTGGGCCTATGGCTACACCTTC.

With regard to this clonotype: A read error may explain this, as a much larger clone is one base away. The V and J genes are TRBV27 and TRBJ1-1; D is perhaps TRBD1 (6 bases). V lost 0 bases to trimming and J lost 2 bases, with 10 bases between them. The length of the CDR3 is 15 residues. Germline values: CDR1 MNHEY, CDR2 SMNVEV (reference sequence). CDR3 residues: CASSLSRTANTEAFF. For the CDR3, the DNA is TGTGCCAGCAGTTTATCGCGGACAGCCAACACTGAAGCTTTCTTT.

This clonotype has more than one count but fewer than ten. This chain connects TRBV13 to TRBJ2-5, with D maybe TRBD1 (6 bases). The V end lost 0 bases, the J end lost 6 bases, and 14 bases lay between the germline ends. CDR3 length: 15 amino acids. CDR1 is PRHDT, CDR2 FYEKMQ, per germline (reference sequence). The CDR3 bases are TGTGCCAGCAGCTTAGGACAGGGCTTGGGAAAGACCCAGTACTTC. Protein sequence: CASSLGQGLGKTQYF.

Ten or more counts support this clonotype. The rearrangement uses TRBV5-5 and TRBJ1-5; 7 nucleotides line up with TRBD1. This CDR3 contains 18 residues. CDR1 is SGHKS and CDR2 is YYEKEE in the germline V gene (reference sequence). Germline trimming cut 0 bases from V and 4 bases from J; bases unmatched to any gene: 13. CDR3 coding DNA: TGTGCCAGCAGCTTGGTGCCTCCGGGACAGACTTCTAATCAGCCCCAGCATTTT. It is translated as CASSLVPPGQTSNQPQHF.

CDR3 sequence: CASSIGWGSYEQYF. As DNA, the CDR3 is TGTGCCAGCAGCATCGGCTGGGGATCCTACGAGCAGTACTTC. This chain links TRBV7-2 with TRBJ2-7; unclear D gene. In germline, CDR1 is SGHTA, CDR2 FQGNSA. CDR3 size: 14 residues. V gave up 5 bases and J gave up 1 base, with 12 bases separating them.

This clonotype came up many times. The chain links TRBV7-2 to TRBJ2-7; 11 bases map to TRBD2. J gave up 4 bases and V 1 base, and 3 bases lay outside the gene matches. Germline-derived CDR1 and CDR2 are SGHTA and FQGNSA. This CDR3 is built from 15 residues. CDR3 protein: CASSLVAGGLYEQYF. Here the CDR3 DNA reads TGTGCCAGCAGCTTAGTAGCGGGGGGGCTGTACGAGCAGTACTTC. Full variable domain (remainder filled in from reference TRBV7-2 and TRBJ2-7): GAGVSQSPSNKVTEKGKDVELRCDPISGHTALYWYRQSLGQGLEFLIYFQGNSAPDKSGLPSDRFSAERTGGSVSTLTIQRTQQEDSAVYLCASSLVAGGLYEQYFGPGTRLTVT.

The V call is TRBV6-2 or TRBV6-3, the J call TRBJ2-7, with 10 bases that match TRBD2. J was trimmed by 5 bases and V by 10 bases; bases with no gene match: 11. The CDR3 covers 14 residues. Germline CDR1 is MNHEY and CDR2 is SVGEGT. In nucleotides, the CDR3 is TGTGCCACTCGGGATCCGGGACTAGCGAACGAGCAGTACTTC. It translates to CATRDPGLANEQYF.

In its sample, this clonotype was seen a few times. This CDR3 reads CASSSGPGTSGVGYNEQFF. The CDR3 DNA reads as TGTGCCAGCAGCTCCGGTCCCGGGACTAGCGGGGTGGGGTACAATGAGCAGTTCTTC. The genes are TRBV11-2 and TRBJ2-1; TRBD2 matches 13 bases. The V segment lost 4 bases and the J segment 4 bases; nucleotides outside the gene matches: 13. Germline V gene sequence: CDR1 SGHAT, CDR2 FQNNGV. The CDR3 is made up of 19 amino acids. The full variable domain, with the rest looked up from reference TRBV11-2 and TRBJ2-1, is EAGVAQSPRYKIIEKRQSVAFWCNPISGHATLYWYQQILGQGPKLLIQFQNNGVVDDSQLPKDRFSAERLKGVDSTLKIQPAKLEDSAVYLCASSSGPGTSGVGYNEQFFGPGTRLTVL.

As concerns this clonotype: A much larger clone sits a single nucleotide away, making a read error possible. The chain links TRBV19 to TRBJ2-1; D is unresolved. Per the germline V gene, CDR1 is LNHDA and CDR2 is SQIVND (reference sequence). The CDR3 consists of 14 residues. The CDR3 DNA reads TGTGCCAGTAGTACTTCGATCTCCTACAATGAGCAGCTCTTC. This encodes CASSTSISYNEQLF.

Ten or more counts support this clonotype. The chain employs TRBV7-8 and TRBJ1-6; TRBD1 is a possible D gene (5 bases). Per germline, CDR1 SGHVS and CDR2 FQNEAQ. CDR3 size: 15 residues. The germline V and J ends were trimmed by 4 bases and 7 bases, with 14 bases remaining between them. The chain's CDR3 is CASSSRQGLNSPLHF. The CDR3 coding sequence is TGTGCCAGCAGCTCAAGGCAGGGTTTGAATTCACCCCTCCACTTT.

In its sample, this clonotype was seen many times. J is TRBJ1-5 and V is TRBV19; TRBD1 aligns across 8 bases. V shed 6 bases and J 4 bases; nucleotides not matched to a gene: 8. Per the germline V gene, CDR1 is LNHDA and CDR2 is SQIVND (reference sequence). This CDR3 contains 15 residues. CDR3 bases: TGTGCCAGTAGAGTAGGACAGGGATTGAATCAGCCCCAGCATTTT. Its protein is CASRVGQGLNQPQHF. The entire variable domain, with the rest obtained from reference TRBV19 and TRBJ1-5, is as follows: DGGITQSPKYLFRKEGQNVTLSCEQNLNHDAMYWYRQDPGQGLRLIYYSQIVNDFQKGDIAEGYSVSREKKESFPLTVTSAQKNPTAFYLCASRVGQGLNQPQHFGDGTRLSIL.

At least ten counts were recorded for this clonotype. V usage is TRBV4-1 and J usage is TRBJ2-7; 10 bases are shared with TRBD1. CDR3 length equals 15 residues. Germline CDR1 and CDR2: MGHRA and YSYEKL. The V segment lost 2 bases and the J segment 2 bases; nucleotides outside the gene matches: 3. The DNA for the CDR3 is TGCGCCAGCAGCCAAAGGACAGGGGGGGCCTACGAGCAGTACTTC. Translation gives CASSQRTGGAYEQYF.

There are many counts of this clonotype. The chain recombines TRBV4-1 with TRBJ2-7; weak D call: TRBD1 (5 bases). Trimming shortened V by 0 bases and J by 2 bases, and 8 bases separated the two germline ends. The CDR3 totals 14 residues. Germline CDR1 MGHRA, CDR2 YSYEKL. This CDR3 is CASSQDDSAYEQYF. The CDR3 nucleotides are TGCGCCAGCAGCCAAGATGACAGCGCCTACGAGCAGTACTTC.

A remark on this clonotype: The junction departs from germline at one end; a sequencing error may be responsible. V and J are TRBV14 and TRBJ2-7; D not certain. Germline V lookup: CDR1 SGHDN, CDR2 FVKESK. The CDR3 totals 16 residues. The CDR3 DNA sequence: TGTGCCAGCAGCCAAGATCGAACAGCCGCTGTCTACGAGCGGTACTTC. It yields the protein CASSQDRTAAVYERYF. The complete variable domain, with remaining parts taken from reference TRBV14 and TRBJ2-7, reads EAGVTQFPSHSVIEKGQTVTLRCDPISGHDNLYWYRRVMGKEIKFLLHFVKESKQDESGMPNNRFLAERTGGTYSTLKVQPAELEDSGVYFCASSQDRTAAVYERYFGPGTRLTVT.

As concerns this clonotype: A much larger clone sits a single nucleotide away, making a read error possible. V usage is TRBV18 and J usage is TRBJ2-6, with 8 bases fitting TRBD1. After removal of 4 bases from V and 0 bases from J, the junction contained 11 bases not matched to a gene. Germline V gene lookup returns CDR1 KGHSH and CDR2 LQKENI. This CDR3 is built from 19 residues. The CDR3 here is CASSLPPGQVYSGANVLTF. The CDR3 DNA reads TGTGCCAGCTCACTACCCCCGGGACAGGTCTACTCTGGGGCCAACGTCCTGACTTTC.

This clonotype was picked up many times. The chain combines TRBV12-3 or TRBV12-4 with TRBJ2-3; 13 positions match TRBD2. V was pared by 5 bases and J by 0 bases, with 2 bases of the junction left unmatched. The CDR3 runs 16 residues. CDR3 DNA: TGTGCCAGCAGTGGACTAGCGGGGGTGAGCACAGATACGCAGTATTTT. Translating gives CASSGLAGVSTDTQYF.

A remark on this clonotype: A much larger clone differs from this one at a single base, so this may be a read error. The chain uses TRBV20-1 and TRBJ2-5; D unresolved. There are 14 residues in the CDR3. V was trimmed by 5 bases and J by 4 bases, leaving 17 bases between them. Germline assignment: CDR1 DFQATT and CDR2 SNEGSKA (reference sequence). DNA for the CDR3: TGCAGTGCTGGCTCGACCGACTTTCGAGAGACCCAGTACTTC. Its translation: CSAGSTDFRETQYF.